The 8 T cell receptor beta chains presented below share a single source sample, sequenced in a study of T cells in Graves' hyperthyroidism and ophthalmopathy. RNA transcripts were the template for amplifying TCR beta CDR3 regions. First-round RT-PCR with HTBI primers amplified the TCR CDR3 region. Each CDR3 protein gets one entry after TCRdb re-called the multiplex PCR reads with MiXCR. This sample yields 350,000 or so distinct CDR3 sequences, of which around 18% are seen a single time; around a sixth belongs to the top ten. The sequenced material came from blood. The receptors stem from a middle-aged woman with Graves' ophthalmopathy.

This clonotype occurred many times. CDR3 region: CASSSHRGYEQYF. The CDR3 DNA sequence: TGTGCCAGCAGTTCCCACAGGGGCTACGAGCAGTACTTC. The chain is built from TRBV6-5 and TRBJ2-7, with 7 positions matching TRBD1. The CDR3 extends over 13 amino acids. V lost 4 bases, J lost 3 bases, and 3 bases stayed unmatched. Germline CDR1 and CDR2: MNHEY and SVGAGI.

This clonotype showed up many times. The chain combines TRBV20-1 with TRBJ2-7, with TRBD2 matching 12 bases. This CDR3 has 14 residues. The V segment lost 5 bases and the J segment 2 bases; nucleotides outside the gene matches: 4. Per germline, CDR1 DFQATT and CDR2 SNEGSKA (reference sequence). The CDR3 is CSAPLAGGPYEQYF. For the CDR3, the DNA is TGCAGTGCTCCTCTAGCGGGAGGGCCCTACGAGCAGTACTTC.

This clonotype was picked up many times. The chain couples TRBV6-2 or TRBV6-3 to TRBJ2-2; TRBD2 matches 8 bases. The CDR3 is made up of 18 amino acids. Trimming removed 5 bases from V and 2 bases from J; junction bases left unmatched: 13. Germline CDR1 MNHEY, CDR2 SVGEGT. Written as DNA, the CDR3 is TGTGCCAGCAGTATCCTCCGGGGGGGTTCTTACAACACCGGGGAGCTGTTTTTT. Protein: CASSILRGGSYNTGELFF.

This clonotype has a handful of counts. The CDR3 loop is CASKGWATDQPQHF. In DNA, the CDR3 is TGTGCCAGCAAAGGATGGGCCACCGATCAGCCCCAGCATTTT. The chain combines TRBV12-3 or TRBV12-4 with TRBJ1-5; D ambiguous. The CDR3 runs to 14 residues. V lost 7 bases and J lost 5, with 15 bases in between.

This clonotype was seen at least ten times. The chain employs TRBV5-6 and TRBJ2-5; 9 nucleotides match TRBD1. V shed 5 bases, J shed 4 bases, and the junction held 15 bases outside the gene matches. This CDR3 contains 17 residues. Germline assignment: CDR1 SGHDT and CDR2 YYEEEE. The CDR3 region is CASSVEWRDRVIETQYF. DNA of the CDR3: TGTGCCAGCAGTGTGGAGTGGCGGGACAGGGTTATAGAGACCCAGTACTTC.

Many counts were recorded for this clonotype. The rearrangement links TRBV20-1 to TRBJ1-2, with TRBD1 matching 8 bases. The CDR3 has 14 residues. V shed 6 bases and J 5 bases; nucleotides not matched to a gene: 11. Germline-derived CDR1 and CDR2 are DFQATT and SNEGSKA (reference sequence). The CDR3 sequence: CSAPLDRDLYGYTF. The CDR3 nucleotides read TGCAGTGCCCCGCTGGACAGGGATCTTTATGGCTACACCTTC.

This clonotype has ten or more counts. V gene TRBV2 combines with J gene TRBJ1-1; weak D call: TRBD1 (6 bases). The V and J ends lost 5 bases and 4 bases respectively, with 14 bases between them. CDR1 and CDR2 (germline): SNHLY, FYNNEI. The CDR3 has 14 amino acids. CDR3 residues: CASSTGTTSTEAFF. CDR3 coding DNA: TGTGCCAGCAGTACCGGGACAACGAGCACTGAAGCTTTCTTT.

The chain combines TRBV30 with TRBJ1-1; D gene ambiguous. Trimming pared 3 bases from V and 7 bases from J, leaving 6 bases between. This CDR3 has 10 amino acids. Germline V gene lookup returns CDR1 GTSNPN and CDR2 SVGIG (reference sequence). The DNA of the CDR3 is TGTGCCTGGAGGACGGGTGAAGCTTTCTTT. This sequence encodes CAWRTGEAFF.